This T cell receptor beta chain was identified during a study of cytomegalovirus exposure and HLA in healthy donors (dated by TCRdb to 2016 to 2017). Some background on the complete study: An earlier analysis of about 530 of the donors reported approximately 300 Gb of sequence data and around 100 million unique TCR beta sequences obtained from around 180 million T cells. Among roughly 370 genotyped donors of the cohort, an average of approximately 230,000 unique TCR beta nucleotide sequences were sequenced per donor, 15% to 20% of them non-productive. Among the approximately 400 genotyped donors, about 85% belonged to the genetic ancestry cluster associated with self-reported Caucasian donors. HLA typing covered class I and class II loci at four-digit resolution. Every discovery cohort repertoire had been produced on one sequencing platform. To decide whether each TCR beta V gene segment behaved as functional or pseudogenic, an earlier analysis of some 540 of the donors relied on high-throughput TCR beta sequencing. Along with the approximately 700-subject first cohort, a separate validation cohort of around 110 different subjects was used. The study was designed to test whether signatures of past pathogen exposure could be identified by cataloging public T cell receptors. Genome-wide SNP genotypes for about 60% of the roughly 670 donors were used in a later genetic analysis, which treated that subset as a discovery cohort. High-throughput TCR immunosequencing, statistical association of individual TCRs with disease status, and machine learning were combined to predict cytomegalovirus infection status. In the later analysis, no new phenotypic data were used to find candidate immune exposures; instead, reliance was placed on TCR beta sequences and their occurrence across donors. The number of typed donors differed by locus: 629-630 for A, B, C, DRB1 and DQB1; 500 to 550 for DQA1; approximately 610 for DPA1; and 450 to 480 for DPB1. Donor age, sex, ethnicity and CMV serostatus were compiled together with the repertoire data. Using immunosequencing, the study profiled T cell repertoires from 666 subjects and related those repertoires to cytomegalovirus serostatus. Around 320 gigabases of sequencing data and tens of millions of unique TCR sequences were included in an early release covering roughly 700 HLA-typed donors. To study patterns of TCR occurrence, a later analysis re-analyzed previously published TCR beta repertoires from 650 to 750 donors and added high-resolution HLA genotyping. Because of strong linkage in the cohort, roughly five DR-DQ haplotypes were treated as single units for association and clustering. Study-wide conclusions, independent of this receptor: Correlated functional status among segregating V segments might be attributable to linkage disequilibrium, but an unknown experimental factor could not be ruled out. Compared with equally common non-associated chains, HLA-associated TCR beta chains in a later analysis were more clonally expanded and had lower generation probabilities. Sequencing depth was assumed to be roughly uniform across donors in the presence/absence analyses, though that assumption may not hold. In vitro tests confirmed that a few of the cytomegalovirus-associated TCR beta chains recognize cytomegalovirus antigens. A total of 150 to 200 TCR beta chains were listed by the study as associated with cytomegalovirus. Because HLA typing was missing for some donors at each locus, association tests included only the typed subset. In a later analysis, TCR association rates were found to vary across HLA loci, with the most associated TCRs seen for DRB1 alleles and the fewest for HLA-C alleles. At a false discovery rate of 0.05, a later analysis linked around 17,000 TCR beta sequences to specific HLA alleles. An earlier analysis of around 600 of the donors showed that most TCR beta V segments appeared in productive rearrangements either about 90% or about 30% of the time, which broadly matched IMGT annotations. According to a later genetic analysis, donors in an Asian-associated ancestry cluster had fewer N-insertions in productive TCRs than the roughly 700-donor mean. In this cohort, only TCR beta chains were sequenced, and detectable features were limited by the absence of alpha or paired-chain data. A further reported finding was that TCR beta sequences accurately predicted the HLA-A and HLA-B alleles for most subjects in the first cohort. In both the original and validation cohorts, the classifier was reported to diagnose cytomegalovirus status with high specificity and sensitivity. Strong co-occurrence of HLA alleles, especially DR and DQ, made assigning TCR associations to individual alleles difficult. Because counts were too low, roughly 17 rarely observed V segments, including chromosome 9 orphons, were left out of the earlier analysis of some 640 of the donors. A cluster of highly shared sequence variants was judged likely to be a technical artifact of the sequencing pipeline. The 87-base-pair reads could not distinguish some IMGT-functional V segments, including TRBV6-2 and TRBV6-3, so those segments were excluded. Immune exposure information for the cohort was limited to CMV serostatus. According to the authors, the approach could potentially be generalized to other disease states and immunological phenotypes. Most CMV-associated TCR beta chains appeared to be HLA-restricted in a later analysis, and the HLA associations seemed to be driven largely by CMV exposure. Most TCR sequences were seen in very few donors, while some public TCRs were found in many individuals. In a later analysis, several top co-occurrence clusters were reported to appear linked to parvovirus B19, influenza, CMV and Epstein-Barr virus. V-gene and J-gene trimming of TCR beta chains was associated with a missense DCLRE1C variant in a later genetic analysis, and the association was replicated in an independent cohort.

The library was obtained by the immunoSEQ multiplex PCR assay. A mixture of 60 forward primers for TCR Vbeta segments and 13 reverse primers for TCR Jbeta segments was used in the multiplex PCR. The CDR3 region of rearranged TCR beta genes was amplified from genomic DNA by a multiplex PCR assay. The Illumina HiSeq System was used to sequence the amplified TCR beta libraries as 87-base-pair reads. In the paper's pipeline: A later analysis counted tens of millions of unique TCR beta chains across the 550 to 800 repertoires, and 9.5 million to 11 million of these chains were shared by at least two donors. Raw reads were error-corrected and collapsed into unique sequences by a nearest-neighbor algorithm in which closely related sequences were merged to remove PCR and sequencing errors. To assign V, D and J gene segments, CDR3 sequences were aligned to IMGT reference sequences. For a sequence to be retained, a match of at least six nucleotides to both a V gene segment and a J gene segment was required. A rearrangement counted as productive if the CDR3 had no stop codons and remained in frame with V and J, and every other rearrangement counted as non-productive. Following IMGT convention, CDR3 was defined as the stretch from the second conserved V-encoded cysteine to the conserved J-encoded phenylalanine. In an earlier analysis of more than 550 of the donors, sequences lacking an unambiguous match to a single V gene segment were excluded. In an earlier analysis of approximately 500 of the donors, a V segment was called functional when productive rearrangements were above 56.7%, and segregating when the standard deviation between donors exceeded 5%. A statistical classification framework was built for diagnosing cytomegalovirus status from the catalog of TCR beta chain sequences. A later analysis assigned V and J genes by comparing TCR nucleotide sequences with IMGT/GENE-DB human TR gene sequences. The TCRdist pipeline was used in a later analysis to assign CDR3 sequences and most-parsimonious VDJ recombination scenarios. In a later analysis, each TCR beta chain was defined by its CDR3 amino acid sequence together with its V-gene family, and reads lacking a unique V-gene family were excluded. In a later analysis, some 600 highly shared, low-generation-probability nucleotide sequences were removed to address suspected cross-contamination and a sequencing artifact. For each public chain, a later analysis derived a clonal expansion index from normalized ranks of inferred template counts within each repertoire. A later analysis computed generation probabilities with a VDJ recombination model fitted to out-of-frame rearrangements, and checked the results against IGoR. A later analysis scored TCR-TCR, TCR-HLA and TCR-CMV co-occurrence with hypergeometric tests, applying a repertoire-size bias correction to TCR pairs. A later analysis estimated false discovery rates by permuting HLA or CMV assignments 20 times. A later analysis grouped co-occurring TCRs with DBSCAN, adding TCRdist sequence similarity when clustering within HLA-allele-positive subsets. For co-occurrence clustering, repertoires with fewer than 30,000 or more than 120,000 public chains were excluded, along with roughly 5 repertoires with anomalous nucleotide sharing. In its TCRdb copy, this immuneACCESS table keeps in-frame sequences only and misses some clones. Where compared with another copy, unresolved V genes explain less than half of these, and the others have no known cause. The V and J calls and clone size are taken from that table; D and trimming were inferred from the DNA. Counted in this sample were 150,000 to 200,000 clones; around 79% of them appeared once. 2.5% to 3.5% of the sample is taken by the ten largest.

Regarding this clone: This receptor's antigen is unknown. No quality values exist for individual bases; no much larger clone is one base distant.

The cohort was made up of approximately 700 healthy bone marrow donors. At the time of sampling, every cohort member was nominally healthy, though immune exposures that went unrecorded were likely present. The donor was CMV seronegative and was included in the group of a few hundred seronegative cohort members. A peripheral blood sample was collected from each donor, and TCR beta sequencing was performed on peripheral blood mononuclear cells. The Qiagen DNeasy Blood Extraction Kit was used to extract genomic DNA from the blood cell samples. V and J lose 2 bases and 6 bases, and a span of 10 bases separates them. CDR3 length: 14 amino acids, cysteine to phenylalanine. Kept here is only the CDR3 DNA, which spans 42 bases and is read in frame from base 1. The germline V gene yields SGHVS for CDR1 and FNYEAQ for CDR2.

The sequence derives from a woman aged 40 to 50 in good health and CMV-seronegative. Sequencing was performed on PBMCs. In this chain, TRBV7-6 is recombined with TRBJ2-2; no D gene is confidently identified. The CDR3: CASSLSRVPGELFF. The nucleotide sequence reads TGTGCCAGCAGCTTAAGTAGAGTACCCGGGGAGCTGTTTTTT.